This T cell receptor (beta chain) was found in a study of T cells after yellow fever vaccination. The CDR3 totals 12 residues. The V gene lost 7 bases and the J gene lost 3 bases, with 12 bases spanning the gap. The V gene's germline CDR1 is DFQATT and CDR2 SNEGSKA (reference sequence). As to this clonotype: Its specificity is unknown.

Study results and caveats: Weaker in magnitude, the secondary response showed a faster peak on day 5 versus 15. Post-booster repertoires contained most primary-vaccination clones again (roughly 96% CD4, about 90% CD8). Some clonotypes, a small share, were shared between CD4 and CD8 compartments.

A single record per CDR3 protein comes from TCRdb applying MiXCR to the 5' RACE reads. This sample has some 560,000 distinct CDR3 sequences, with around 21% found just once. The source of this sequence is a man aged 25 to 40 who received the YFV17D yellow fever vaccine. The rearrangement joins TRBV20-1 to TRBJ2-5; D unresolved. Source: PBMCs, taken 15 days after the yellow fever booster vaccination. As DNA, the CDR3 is TGCAGTGGCCAAGGCGGTGAAGAGACCCAGTACTTC. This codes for CSGQGGEETQYF.